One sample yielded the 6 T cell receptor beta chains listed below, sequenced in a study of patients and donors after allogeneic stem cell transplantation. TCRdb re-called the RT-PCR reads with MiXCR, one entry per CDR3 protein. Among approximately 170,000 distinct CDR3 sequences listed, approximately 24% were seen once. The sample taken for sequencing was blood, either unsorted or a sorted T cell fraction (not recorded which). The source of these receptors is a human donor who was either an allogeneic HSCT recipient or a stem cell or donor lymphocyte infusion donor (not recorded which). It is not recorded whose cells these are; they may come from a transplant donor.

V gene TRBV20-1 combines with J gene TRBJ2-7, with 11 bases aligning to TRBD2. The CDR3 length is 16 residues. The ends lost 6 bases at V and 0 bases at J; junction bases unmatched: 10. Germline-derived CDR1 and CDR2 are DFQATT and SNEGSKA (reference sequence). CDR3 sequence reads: CSAEGLAEISSYEQYF. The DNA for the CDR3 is TGCAGTGCCGAGGGACTAGCGGAAATTTCCTCCTACGAGCAGTACTTC.

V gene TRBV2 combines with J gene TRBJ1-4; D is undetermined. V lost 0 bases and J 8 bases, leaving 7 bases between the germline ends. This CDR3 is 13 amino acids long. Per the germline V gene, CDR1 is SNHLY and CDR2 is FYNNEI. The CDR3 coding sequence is TGTGCCAGCAGTGAAGCGGAGAGGGAAAAACTGTTTTTT. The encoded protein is CASSEAEREKLFF.

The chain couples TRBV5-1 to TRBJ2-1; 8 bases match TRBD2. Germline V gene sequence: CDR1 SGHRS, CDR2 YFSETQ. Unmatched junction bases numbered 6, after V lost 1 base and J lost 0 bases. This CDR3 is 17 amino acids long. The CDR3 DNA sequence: TGCGCCAGCAGCTTGAGGGGACTAGGGGGCTCCTACAATGAGCAGTTCTTC. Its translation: CASSLRGLGGSYNEQFF.

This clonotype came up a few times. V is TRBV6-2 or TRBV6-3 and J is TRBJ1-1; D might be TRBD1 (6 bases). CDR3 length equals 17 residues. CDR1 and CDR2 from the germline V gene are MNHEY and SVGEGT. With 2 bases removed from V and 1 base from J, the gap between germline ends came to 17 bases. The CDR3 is CASSYQGRRLRNTEAFF. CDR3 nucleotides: TGTGCCAGCAGTTACCAGGGGAGGAGGTTGAGGAACACTGAAGCTTTCTTT.

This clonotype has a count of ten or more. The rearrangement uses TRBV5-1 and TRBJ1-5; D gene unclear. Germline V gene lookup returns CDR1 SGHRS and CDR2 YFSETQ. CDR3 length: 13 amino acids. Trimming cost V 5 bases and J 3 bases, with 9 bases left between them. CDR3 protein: CASSVELNQPQHF. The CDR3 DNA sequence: TGCGCCAGCAGTGTGGAACTCAATCAGCCCCAGCATTTT.

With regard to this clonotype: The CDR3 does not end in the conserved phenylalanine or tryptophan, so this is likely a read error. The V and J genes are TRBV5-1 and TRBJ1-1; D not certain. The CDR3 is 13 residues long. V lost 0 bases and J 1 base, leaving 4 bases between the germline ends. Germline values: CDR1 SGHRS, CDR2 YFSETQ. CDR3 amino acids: CASSLESNTEAFL. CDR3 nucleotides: TGCGCCAGCAGCTTGGAGTCGAACACTGAAGCTTTCTTG.